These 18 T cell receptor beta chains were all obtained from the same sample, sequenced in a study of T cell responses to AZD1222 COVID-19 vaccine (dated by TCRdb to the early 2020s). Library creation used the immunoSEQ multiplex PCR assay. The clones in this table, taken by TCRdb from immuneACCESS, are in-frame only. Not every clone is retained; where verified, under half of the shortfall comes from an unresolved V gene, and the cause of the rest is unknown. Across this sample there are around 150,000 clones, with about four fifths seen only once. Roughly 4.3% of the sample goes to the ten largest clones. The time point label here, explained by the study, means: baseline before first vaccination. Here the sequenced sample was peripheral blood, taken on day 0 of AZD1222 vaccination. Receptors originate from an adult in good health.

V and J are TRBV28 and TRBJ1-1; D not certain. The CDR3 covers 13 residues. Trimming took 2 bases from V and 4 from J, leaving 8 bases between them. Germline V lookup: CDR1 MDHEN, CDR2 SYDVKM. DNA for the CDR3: TGTGCCAGCAGTTTAGGTCAAAGCACTGAAGCTTTCTTT. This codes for CASSLGQSTEAFF.

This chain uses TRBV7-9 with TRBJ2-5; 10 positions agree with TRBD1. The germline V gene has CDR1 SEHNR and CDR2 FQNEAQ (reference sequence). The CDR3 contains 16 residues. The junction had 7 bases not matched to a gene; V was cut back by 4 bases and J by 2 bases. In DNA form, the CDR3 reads TGTGCCAGCAGCTATTCGGGACAGGGGACTCAAGAGACCCAGTACTTC. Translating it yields CASSYSGQGTQETQYF.

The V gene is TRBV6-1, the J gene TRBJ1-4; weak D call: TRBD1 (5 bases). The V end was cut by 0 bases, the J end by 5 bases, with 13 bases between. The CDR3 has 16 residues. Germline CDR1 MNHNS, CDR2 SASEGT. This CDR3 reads CASSEAAMGGNEKLFF. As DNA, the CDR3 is TGTGCCAGCAGTGAAGCCGCGATGGGGGGGAATGAAAAACTGTTTTTT.

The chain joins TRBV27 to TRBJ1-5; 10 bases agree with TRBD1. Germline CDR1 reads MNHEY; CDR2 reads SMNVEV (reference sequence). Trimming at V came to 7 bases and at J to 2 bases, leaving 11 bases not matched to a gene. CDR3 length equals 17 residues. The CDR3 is CASNRDRGIVCNQPQHF. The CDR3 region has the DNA TGTGCCAGCAATCGGGACAGGGGAATAGTGTGCAATCAGCCCCAGCATTTT.

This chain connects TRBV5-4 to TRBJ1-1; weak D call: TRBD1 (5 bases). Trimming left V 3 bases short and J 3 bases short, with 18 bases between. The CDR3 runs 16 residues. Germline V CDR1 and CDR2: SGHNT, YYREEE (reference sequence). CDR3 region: CASSSSVRQGDTEAFF. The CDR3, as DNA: TGTGCCAGCAGCTCGAGCGTGAGGCAGGGTGACACTGAAGCTTTCTTT.

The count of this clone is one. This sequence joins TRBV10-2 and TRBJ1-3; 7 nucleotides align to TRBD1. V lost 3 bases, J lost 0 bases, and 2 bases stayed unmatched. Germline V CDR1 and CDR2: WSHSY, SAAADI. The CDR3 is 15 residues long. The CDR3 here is CASSDRGISGNTIYF. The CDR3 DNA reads TGCGCCAGCAGTGACAGGGGGATCTCTGGAAACACCATATATTTT.

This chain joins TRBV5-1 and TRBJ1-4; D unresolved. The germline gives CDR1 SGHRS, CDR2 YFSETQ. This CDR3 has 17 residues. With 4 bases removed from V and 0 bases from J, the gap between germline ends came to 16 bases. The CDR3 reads CASSPRGTAATNEKLFF. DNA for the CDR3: TGCGCCAGCAGCCCTCGAGGCACGGCTGCAACTAATGAAAAACTGTTTTTT.

CDR3 bases: TGTGCCAGCAGTTCCAGTCTAGAACAGAGTGAAGCTTTCTTT. It yields the protein CASSSSLEQSEAFF. The chain joins TRBV6-1 to TRBJ1-1; no reliable D call. The CDR3 totals 14 residues. Deletions cut 5 bases from V and 7 bases from J, with 17 bases between. Germline-derived CDR1 and CDR2 are MNHNS and SASEGT.

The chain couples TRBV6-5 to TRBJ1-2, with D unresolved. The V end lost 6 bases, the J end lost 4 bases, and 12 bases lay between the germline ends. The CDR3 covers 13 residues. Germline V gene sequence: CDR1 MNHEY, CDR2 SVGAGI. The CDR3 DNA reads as TGTGCCAGCAGGCGGGAAGGGTCCTATGGCTACACCTTC. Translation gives CASRREGSYGYTF.

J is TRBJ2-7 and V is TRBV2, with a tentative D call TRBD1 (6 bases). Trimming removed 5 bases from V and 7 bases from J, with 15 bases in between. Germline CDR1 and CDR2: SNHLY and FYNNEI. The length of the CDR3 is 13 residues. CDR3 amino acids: CASSRRDTWEQYF. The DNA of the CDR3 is TGTGCCAGCAGTCGCCGGGACACGTGGGAGCAGTACTTC.

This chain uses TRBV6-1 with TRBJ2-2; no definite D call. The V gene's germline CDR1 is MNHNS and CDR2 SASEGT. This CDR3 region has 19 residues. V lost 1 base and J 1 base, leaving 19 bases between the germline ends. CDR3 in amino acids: CASSEGYQILVGNTGELFF. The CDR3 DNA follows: TGTGCCAGCAGTGAAGGGTACCAGATACTTGTTGGGAACACCGGGGAGCTGTTTTTT.

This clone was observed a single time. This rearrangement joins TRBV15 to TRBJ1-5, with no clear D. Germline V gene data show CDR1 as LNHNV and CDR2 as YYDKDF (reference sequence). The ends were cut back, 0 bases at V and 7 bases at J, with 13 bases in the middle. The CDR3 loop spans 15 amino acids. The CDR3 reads CATSRDRNSRQPQHF. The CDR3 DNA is TGTGCCACCAGCAGAGACAGGAACAGTCGGCAGCCCCAGCATTTT.

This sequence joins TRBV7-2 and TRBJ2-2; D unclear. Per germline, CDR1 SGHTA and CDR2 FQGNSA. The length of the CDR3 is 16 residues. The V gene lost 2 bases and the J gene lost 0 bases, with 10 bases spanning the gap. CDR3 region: CASSLYEVSNTGELFF. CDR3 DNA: TGTGCCAGCAGCTTATACGAGGTTTCGAACACCGGGGAGCTGTTTTTT.

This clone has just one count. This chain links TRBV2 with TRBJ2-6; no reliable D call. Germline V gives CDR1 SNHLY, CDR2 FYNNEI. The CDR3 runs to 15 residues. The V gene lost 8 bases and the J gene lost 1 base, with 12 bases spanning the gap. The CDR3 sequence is CASVYRDSGANVLTF. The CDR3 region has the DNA TGTGCCAGCGTTTACAGAGATTCTGGGGCCAACGTCCTGACTTTC.

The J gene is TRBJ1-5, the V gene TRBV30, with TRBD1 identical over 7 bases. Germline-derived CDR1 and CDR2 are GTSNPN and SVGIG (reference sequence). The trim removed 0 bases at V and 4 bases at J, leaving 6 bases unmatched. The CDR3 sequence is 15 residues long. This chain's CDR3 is CAWSVPGQFNQPQHF. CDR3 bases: TGTGCCTGGAGTGTACCGGGACAGTTTAATCAGCCCCAGCATTTT.

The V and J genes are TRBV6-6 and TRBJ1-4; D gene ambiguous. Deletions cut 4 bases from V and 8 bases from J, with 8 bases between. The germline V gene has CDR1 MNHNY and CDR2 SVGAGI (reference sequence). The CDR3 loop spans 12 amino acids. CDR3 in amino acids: CASSLIREKLFF. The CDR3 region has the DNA TGTGCCAGCAGTTTGATTAGGGAAAAACTGTTTTTT.

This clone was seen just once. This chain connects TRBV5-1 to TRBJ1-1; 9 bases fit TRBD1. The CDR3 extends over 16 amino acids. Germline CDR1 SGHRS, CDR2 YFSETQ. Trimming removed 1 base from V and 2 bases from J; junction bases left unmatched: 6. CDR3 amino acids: CASSLTGQGINTEAFF. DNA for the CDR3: TGCGCCAGCAGCTTGACCGGACAGGGGATAAACACTGAAGCTTTCTTT.

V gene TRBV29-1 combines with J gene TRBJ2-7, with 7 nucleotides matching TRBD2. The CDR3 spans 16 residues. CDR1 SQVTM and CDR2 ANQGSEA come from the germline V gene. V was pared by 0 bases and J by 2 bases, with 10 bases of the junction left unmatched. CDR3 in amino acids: CSVEEFRYGGTYEQYF. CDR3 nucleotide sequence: TGCAGCGTTGAAGAATTCAGGTACGGGGGGACCTACGAGCAGTACTTC.